One and the same sample provided the 14 T cell receptor beta chains below, sequenced in a study of T cell responses to AZD1222 COVID-19 vaccine. Assay: immunoSEQ multiplex PCR; the TCRdb copy retains only in-frame clones and omits some. The table includes 26,000 or so clones, roughly 87% detected once. The specimen comprised peripheral blood, sampled 28 days after the second AZD1222 dose. The receptors derive from an adult who received the AZD1222 COVID-19 vaccine.

This chain links TRBV30 with TRBJ1-6, with 7 bases aligning to TRBD1. V lost 2 bases, J lost 6 bases, and 4 bases stayed unmatched. This CDR3 is 14 amino acids long. CDR1 and CDR2 from the germline V gene are GTSNPN and SVGIG (reference sequence). This CDR3 is CAWSIGDSNSPLHF. The CDR3 region has the DNA TGTGCCTGGAGTATCGGGGACAGTAATTCACCCCTCCACTTT.

The chain has TRBV29-1 and TRBJ2-5; D is perhaps TRBD2 (6 bases). The CDR3 has 14 residues. The V gene's germline CDR1 is SQVTM and CDR2 ANQGSEA. V was pared by 4 bases and J by 1 base, with 13 bases between. The CDR3 DNA reads as TGCAGCGTTGGGGGCCCACTAGCCCAAGAGACCCAGTACTTC. Residues: CSVGGPLAQETQYF.

The chain recombines TRBV5-1 with TRBJ2-5; TRBD1 matches 8 bases. The CDR3 consists of 15 residues. V gave up 0 bases and J gave up 5 bases; unmatched junction bases: 6. Germline CDR1 is SGHRS and CDR2 is YFSETQ. CDR3 DNA: TGCGCCAGCAGCTTGGGGACAGGGCGGCAGGAGACCCAGTACTTC. It encodes CASSLGTGRQETQYF.

The chain uses TRBV7-2 and TRBJ2-3; TRBD2 aligns across 11 bases. Germline CDR1 SGHTA, CDR2 FQGNSA. V was pared by 2 bases and J by 1 base, with 2 bases of the junction left unmatched. The CDR3 is 16 amino acids. The CDR3 reads CASSLSLAGGTDTQYF. CDR3 coding DNA: TGTGCCAGCAGCTTATCACTAGCGGGAGGCACAGATACGCAGTATTTT.

This clone showed up just once. The chain is built from TRBV19 and TRBJ2-7, with D perhaps assigned TRBD1 or TRBD2 (5 bases each). This CDR3 is 14 amino acids long. CDR1 is LNHDA, CDR2 SQIVND, per germline (reference sequence). V lost 7 bases and J 6 bases, leaving 19 bases between the germline ends. The DNA for the CDR3 is TGTGCCAGTAATCAGGGACCCAGAACGGGCGAGCAGTACTTC. Translated: CASNQGPRTGEQYF. Filled out from reference TRBV19 and TRBJ2-7, the complete variable domain reads DGGITQSPKYLFRKEGQNVTLSCEQNLNHDAMYWYRQDPGQGLRLIYYSQIVNDFQKGDIAEGYSVSREKKESFPLTVTSAQKNPTAFYLCASNQGPRTGEQYFGPGTRLTVT.

The chain carries TRBV5-1 and TRBJ2-1; D is ambiguous. Germline V gene lookup returns CDR1 SGHRS and CDR2 YFSETQ. The germline V and J ends were trimmed by 2 bases and 5 bases, with 8 bases remaining between them. The CDR3 loop spans 13 amino acids. The CDR3 nucleotides are TGCGCCAGCAGCTTTCCCCCAGACAATGAGCAGTTCTTC. Translating it yields CASSFPPDNEQFF.

This clone was counted a few times. CDR3 in amino acids: CASSSGRQGKTEAFF. The CDR3 nucleotides read TGTGCCAGTAGCTCAGGAAGACAGGGAAAAACTGAAGCTTTCTTT. The chain employs TRBV19 and TRBJ1-1; 7 bases agree with TRBD1. Per the germline V gene, CDR1 is LNHDA and CDR2 is SQIVND (reference sequence). Trimming cost V 6 bases and J 5 bases; bases outside gene matches: 12. The CDR3 consists of 15 residues.

CDR3 loop: CASSYSKQGAYEQYF. In DNA form, the CDR3 reads TGTGCCAGCAGTTACTCGAAACAGGGTGCCTACGAGCAGTACTTC. V and J are TRBV6-5 and TRBJ2-7; perhaps TRBD1 as D (6 bases). Trimming took off 0 bases at V and 2 bases at J, with 11 bases between the two ends. CDR1 is MNHEY and CDR2 is SVGAGI in the germline V gene. CDR3 length: 15 amino acids.

This rearrangement joins TRBV30 to TRBJ2-7, with 7 bases lining up with TRBD2. Germline V gives CDR1 GTSNPN, CDR2 SVGIG (reference sequence). The V segment lost 0 bases and the J segment 2 bases; nucleotides outside the gene matches: 7. The CDR3 is 15 amino acids. CDR3 coding DNA: TGTGCCTGGAGTGTACCCCCTAGCGGAGCCTACGAGCAGTACTTC. Its protein is CAWSVPPSGAYEQYF. The full variable domain, in which reference TRBV30 and TRBJ2-7 provide the parts outside the CDR3, is SQTIHQWPATLVQPVGSPLSLECTVEGTSNPNLYWYRQAAGRGLQLLFYSVGIGQISSEVPQNLSASRPQDRQFILSSKKLLLSDSGFYLCAWSVPPSGAYEQYFGPGTRLTVT.

The chain has TRBV2 and TRBJ1-3; D is undetermined. This CDR3 has 15 residues. Germline CDR1 and CDR2: SNHLY and FYNNEI. The V and J ends lost 5 bases and 1 base respectively, with 12 bases between them. The CDR3 nucleotides read TGTGCCAGCAGTTACACAGAACCTTCTGGAAACACCATATATTTT. It specifies CASSYTEPSGNTIYF.

V and J are TRBV5-1 and TRBJ1-4; no reliable D call. Germline lookup yields CDR1 SGHRS and CDR2 YFSETQ. Deletions cut 0 bases from V and 4 bases from J, with 10 bases between. CDR3 length: 15 residues. This chain's CDR3 is CASSLVRGNNEKLFF. The CDR3 DNA follows: TGCGCCAGCAGCTTGGTGCGAGGGAATAATGAAAAACTGTTTTTT.

This clone showed up just once. The genes are TRBV27 and TRBJ2-7; D gene ambiguous. There are 13 residues in the CDR3. Trimming removed 3 bases from V and 3 bases from J, with 9 bases in between. Germline values: CDR1 MNHEY, CDR2 SMNVEV (reference sequence). The DNA for the CDR3 is TGTGCCAGCAGTTTCAGTTTGGGCTACGAGCAGTACTTC. Its translation: CASSFSLGYEQYF.

The chain joins TRBV11-2 to TRBJ1-1; D unclear. The CDR3 consists of 14 residues. Germline V gene sequence: CDR1 SGHAT, CDR2 FQNNGV. V was cut by 4 bases and J by 0 bases, with 9 bases left in between. The CDR3 sequence: CASSSDGLNTEAFF. CDR3 bases: TGTGCCAGCAGCTCCGACGGACTGAACACTGAAGCTTTCTTT.

The chain joins TRBV28 to TRBJ2-1; 8 bases line up with TRBD1. In germline, CDR1 is MDHEN, CDR2 SYDVKM. The CDR3 runs 14 residues. V lost 4 bases to trimming and J lost 6 bases; unmatched junction nucleotides: 5. The chain's CDR3 is CASSYQTGVNEQFF. The CDR3 nucleotides read TGTGCCAGCAGTTACCAGACAGGGGTCAATGAGCAGTTCTTC.